The 8 T cell receptor beta chains in this list originate from one sample, sequenced in a study of blood T cell repertoires in COVID-19. Only in-frame clones appear in the TCRdb table, and some are missing; sequencing was by immunoSEQ multiplex PCR. The sample carries more than 200,000 clones, around 90% recorded once. Sequenced material: peripheral blood. These receptor sequences come from a human donor in a cohort sampled during active COVID-19.

This rearrangement joins TRBV6-5 to TRBJ1-1; TRBD1 aligns across 8 bases. V lost 4 bases to trimming and J lost 4 bases; unmatched junction nucleotides: 8. CDR1 MNHEY and CDR2 SVGAGI come from the germline V gene. This CDR3 is built from 15 residues. The CDR3 DNA reads as TGTGCCAGCAGTTCCACCTGGACAGGGACCACTGAAGCTTTCTTT. Translated, it gives CASSSTWTGTTEAFF.

The chain has TRBV12-3 or TRBV12-4 and TRBJ1-2; TRBD1 is a possible D gene (6 bases). The CDR3 loop spans 11 amino acids. Trimming removed 2 bases from V and 12 bases from J, with 10 bases in between. CDR3 amino acids: CASSLKQGHTF. The DNA of the CDR3 is TGTGCCAGCAGTTTAAAACAGGGTCACACCTTC.

The chain couples TRBV4-3 to TRBJ2-7; D is ambiguous. The germline V and J ends were trimmed by 1 base and 3 bases, with 7 bases remaining between them. This CDR3 has 13 amino acids. The germline V gene has CDR1 LGHNA and CDR2 YSLEER. The CDR3 nucleotides read TGCGCCAGCAGCCAAGGCCAGGACTACGAGCAGTACTTC. Translating it yields CASSQGQDYEQYF.

V gene TRBV13 combines with J gene TRBJ2-4, with 8 bases identical to TRBD1. The CDR3 is made up of 14 amino acids. The germline V gene encodes CDR1 PRHDT and CDR2 FYEKMQ (reference sequence). V lost 5 bases and J lost 12; bases outside the gene matches: 12. As DNA, the CDR3 is TGTGCCAGCAGCGCCAGGGGGCCGCTGGGATATCAGTACTTC. It is translated as CASSARGPLGYQYF.

The CDR3 DNA follows: TGCGCCAGCAGCCATGGGGACACCCAATCCTACGAGCAGTACTTC. As protein: CASSHGDTQSYEQYF. The chain combines TRBV4-1 with TRBJ2-7, with TRBD1 as a possible D gene (6 bases). The CDR3 consists of 15 residues. Germline assignment: CDR1 MGHRA and CDR2 YSYEKL. Trimming shortened V by 3 bases and J by 1 base, and 13 bases separated the two germline ends.

The chain couples TRBV10-3 to TRBJ2-1; 8 nucleotides match TRBD1. The V gene end was trimmed by 6 bases and the J gene end by 5 bases; junction bases not matched to a gene: 9. The CDR3 runs 15 residues. In germline, CDR1 is ENHRY, CDR2 SYGVKD. CDR3 DNA sequence: TGTGCCATCAGCCCTACCCGGGGACAGGACAATGAGCAGTTCTTC. Translation: CAISPTRGQDNEQFF.

CDR3 loop: CASSPDRLGGQVTYEQYF. The CDR3 region has the DNA TGTGCCAGCAGCCCTGATCGACTCGGGGGACAGGTCACCTACGAGCAGTACTTC. The rearrangement uses TRBV7-9 and TRBJ2-7; TRBD1 aligns across 8 bases. The CDR3 is made up of 18 amino acids. Germline loops: CDR1 SEHNR, CDR2 FQNEAQ (reference sequence). J lost 2 bases, V lost 5 bases, and 17 bases had no gene match.

This clone was counted a few times. The chain is built from TRBV19 and TRBJ1-3; TRBD1 aligns across 8 bases. The CDR3 is 14 residues long. The J segment lost 2 bases and the V segment lost 7 bases, leaving 4 bases of the junction unmatched. The germline V gene encodes CDR1 LNHDA and CDR2 SQIVND (reference sequence). Here the CDR3 DNA reads TGTGCCAGTAAGCAGGGGGCTGCTGGAAACACCATATATTTT. It translates to CASKQGAAGNTIYF. The full variable domain, rest sourced from reference TRBV19 and TRBJ1-3, is DGGITQSPKYLFRKEGQNVTLSCEQNLNHDAMYWYRQDPGQGLRLIYYSQIVNDFQKGDIAEGYSVSREKKESFPLTVTSAQKNPTAFYLCASKQGAAGNTIYFGEGSWLTVV.